These 13 T cell receptor beta chains were sequenced from one sample in a study of T cell responses to AZD1222 COVID-19 vaccine. Profiled with immunoSEQ multiplex PCR; TCRdb holds only in-frame clones, not every one. The sample lists 150,000 or so clones; around nine tenths were seen once. This sample comprised peripheral blood, obtained on day 0 of AZD1222 vaccination. These receptors came from an adult in good health.

The CDR3 reads CASSLPGLGYGYTF. Written as DNA, the CDR3 is TGTGCCAGCAGCTTACCAGGTTTAGGCTATGGCTACACCTTC. V is TRBV5-4 and J is TRBJ1-2, with unresolved D. The CDR3 is 14 residues long. V was cut by 2 bases and J by 4 bases, with 12 bases left in between. Per germline, CDR1 SGHNT and CDR2 YYREEE (reference sequence).

The V and J genes are TRBV2 and TRBJ1-4; D is uncertain. CDR1 SNHLY and CDR2 FYNNEI come from the germline V gene. Trimming left V 5 bases short and J 6 bases short, with 13 bases between. CDR3 length equals 14 residues. The CDR3 loop reads CASSRRRADEKLFF. CDR3 nucleotides: TGTGCCAGCAGTCGGAGGAGAGCAGATGAAAAACTGTTTTTT. The full variable domain, its missing parts supplied by reference TRBV2 and TRBJ1-4, is EPEVTQTPSHQVTQMGQEVILRCVPISNHLYFYWYRQILGQKVEFLVSFYNNEISEKSEIFDDQFSVERPDGSNFTLKIRSTKLEDSAMYFCASSRRRADEKLFFGSGTQLSVL.

The chain employs TRBV30 and TRBJ1-2; D unresolved. The CDR3 totals 14 residues. V was pared by 0 bases and J by 1 base, with 9 bases between. From germline, CDR1 is GTSNPN and CDR2 SVGIG (reference sequence). The CDR3: CAWSVNTFNYGYTF. The CDR3 DNA follows: TGTGCCTGGAGTGTGAACACGTTTAACTATGGCTACACCTTC.

V and J are TRBV6-1 and TRBJ2-7; 7 bases are a match to TRBD1. Unmatched junction bases numbered 16, after V lost 2 bases and J lost 6 bases. The germline CDR1 and CDR2 sequences are MNHNS and SASEGT. The CDR3 contains 17 residues. The chain's CDR3 is CASSESPTGVSFVEQYF. Here the CDR3 DNA reads TGTGCCAGCAGTGAATCCCCAACAGGGGTTTCTTTTGTCGAGCAGTACTTC.

This sequence joins TRBV7-6 and TRBJ1-4; TRBD1 is a possible D gene (6 bases). The CDR3 is made up of 15 amino acids. Germline V gene sequence: CDR1 SGHVS, CDR2 FNYEAQ. Trimming stripped 5 bases from V and 3 bases from J, with 13 bases between. The CDR3 loop is CASSPGGAANEKLFF. In DNA, the CDR3 is TGTGCCAGCAGCCCGGGGGGGGCGGCTAATGAAAAACTGTTTTTT.

This sequence joins TRBV6-1 and TRBJ1-3; D gene uncertain. This CDR3 spans 16 amino acids. The V end was cut by 3 bases, the J end by 2 bases, with 14 bases between. Per germline, CDR1 MNHNS and CDR2 SASEGT. The CDR3, as DNA: TGTGCCAGCAGTGATTTCTCTACCCCGACTGGAAACACCATATATTTT. Translated: CASSDFSTPTGNTIYF.

The chain is built from TRBV27 and TRBJ1-5; the D is unclear. V lost 3 bases, J lost 1 base, and 4 bases lay in between. This CDR3 is 13 amino acids long. CDR1 and CDR2 from the germline V gene are MNHEY and SMNVEV (reference sequence). The CDR3 loop is CASSFRSNQPQHF. CDR3 bases: TGTGCCAGCAGTTTTCGGAGCAATCAGCCCCAGCATTTT.

The chain recombines TRBV2 with TRBJ2-7; unclear D gene. Germline CDR1 reads SNHLY; CDR2 reads FYNNEI. Trimming stripped 8 bases from V and 2 bases from J, with 4 bases between. The CDR3 is 10 amino acids. CDR3 nucleotide sequence: TGTGCCAGCGGGACCTACGAGCAGTACTTC. It specifies CASGTYEQYF.

This chain joins TRBV7-9 and TRBJ1-2, with unresolved D. CDR1 and CDR2 (germline): SEHNR, FQNEAQ (reference sequence). Trimming shortened V by 4 bases and J by 0 bases, and 12 bases separated the two germline ends. The CDR3 is made up of 15 amino acids. CDR3 residues: CASSSLSGANYGYTF. CDR3 nucleotide sequence: TGTGCCAGCAGCTCCCTTTCGGGAGCTAACTATGGCTACACCTTC.

The J gene is TRBJ1-1, the V gene TRBV27; no reliable D call. This CDR3 region has 14 residues. The V gene lost 4 bases and the J gene lost 5 bases, with 14 bases spanning the gap. The germline V gene encodes CDR1 MNHEY and CDR2 SMNVEV (reference sequence). CDR3 residues: CASSSPAVGTEAFF. CDR3 nucleotide sequence: TGTGCCAGCAGTTCCCCGGCTGTCGGAACTGAAGCTTTCTTT.

CDR3 DNA sequence: TGTGCCAGCAGCCCTCTGATGAACTATGGCTACACCTTC. Amino acid sequence: CASSPLMNYGYTF. This rearrangement joins TRBV5-5 to TRBJ1-2; D is undetermined. The germline V gene encodes CDR1 SGHKS and CDR2 YYEKEE (reference sequence). The CDR3 is made up of 13 amino acids. Trimming removed 4 bases at V and 2 bases at J, with 9 bases between.

The rearrangement links TRBV15 to TRBJ2-7; 8 bases agree with TRBD2. V was pared by 8 bases and J by 3 bases, with 9 bases of the junction left unmatched. From germline, CDR1 is LNHNV and CDR2 YYDKDF (reference sequence). This CDR3 is 14 amino acids long. CDR3 bases: TGTGCCACCTCAGAGGGTAGCGGGATCTACGAGCAGTACTTC. Translated: CATSEGSGIYEQYF.

The rearrangement uses TRBV3-1 (or the pseudogene TRBV3-2) and TRBJ1-2; 9 bases align to TRBD1. The CDR3 is 15 amino acids. Germline V gene lookup returns CDR1 LGHDT and CDR2 YNNKEL (reference sequence). V gave up 1 base and J gave up 7 bases; unmatched junction bases: 7. This chain's CDR3 is CASSQVHGTGFGYTF. CDR3 in DNA: TGTGCCAGCAGCCAAGTGCATGGGACAGGGTTTGGCTACACCTTC.